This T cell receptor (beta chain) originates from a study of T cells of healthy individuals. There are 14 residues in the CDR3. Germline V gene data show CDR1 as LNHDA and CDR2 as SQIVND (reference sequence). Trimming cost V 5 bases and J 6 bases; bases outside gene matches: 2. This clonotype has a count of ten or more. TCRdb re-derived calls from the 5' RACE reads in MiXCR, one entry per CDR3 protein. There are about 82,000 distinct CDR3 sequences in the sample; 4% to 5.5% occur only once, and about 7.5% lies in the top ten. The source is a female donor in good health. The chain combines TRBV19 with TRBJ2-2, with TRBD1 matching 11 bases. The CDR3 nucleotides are TGTGCCAGTAGTTGGGACAGGGGGGCCGGGGAGCTGTTTTTT. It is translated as CASSWDRGAGELFF.